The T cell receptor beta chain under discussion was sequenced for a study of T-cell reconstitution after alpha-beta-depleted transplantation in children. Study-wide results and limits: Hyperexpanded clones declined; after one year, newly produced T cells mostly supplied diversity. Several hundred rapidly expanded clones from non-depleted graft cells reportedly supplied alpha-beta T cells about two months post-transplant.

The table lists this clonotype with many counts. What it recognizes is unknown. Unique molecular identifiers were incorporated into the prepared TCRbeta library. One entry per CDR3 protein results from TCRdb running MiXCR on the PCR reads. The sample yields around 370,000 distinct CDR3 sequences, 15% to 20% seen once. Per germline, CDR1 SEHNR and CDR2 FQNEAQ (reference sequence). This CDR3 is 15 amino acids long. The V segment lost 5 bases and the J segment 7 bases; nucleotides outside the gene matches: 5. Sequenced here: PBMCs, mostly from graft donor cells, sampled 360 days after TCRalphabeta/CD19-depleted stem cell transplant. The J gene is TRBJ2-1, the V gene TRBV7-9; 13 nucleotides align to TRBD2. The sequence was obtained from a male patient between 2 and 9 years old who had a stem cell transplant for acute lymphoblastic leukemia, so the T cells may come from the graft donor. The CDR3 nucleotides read TGTGCCAGCAGCGCACGACTAGCGGGAGGTAATGAGCAGTTCTTC. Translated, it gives CASSARLAGGNEQFF.